This T cell receptor beta chain was identified during a study of control samples from healthy donors and cancer patients. Produced via immunoSEQ multiplex PCR; TCRdb's table is partial and in-frame only. The data hold 30,000 to 35,000 clones, with roughly 95% observed a single time. Germline CDR1 and CDR2: SEHNR and FQNEAQ (reference sequence). CDR3 length equals 15 residues. Trimming cost V 5 bases and J 5 bases; bases outside gene matches: 7. The origin of this receptor is a man aged 55 to 69 in good health. Sequenced material: blood. The rearrangement uses TRBV7-9 and TRBJ2-2; 8 bases agree with TRBD1. The CDR3 protein is CASSPPGGNTGELFF. Written as DNA, the CDR3 is TGTGCCAGCAGCCCCCCAGGGGGCAATACCGGGGAGCTGTTTTTT.